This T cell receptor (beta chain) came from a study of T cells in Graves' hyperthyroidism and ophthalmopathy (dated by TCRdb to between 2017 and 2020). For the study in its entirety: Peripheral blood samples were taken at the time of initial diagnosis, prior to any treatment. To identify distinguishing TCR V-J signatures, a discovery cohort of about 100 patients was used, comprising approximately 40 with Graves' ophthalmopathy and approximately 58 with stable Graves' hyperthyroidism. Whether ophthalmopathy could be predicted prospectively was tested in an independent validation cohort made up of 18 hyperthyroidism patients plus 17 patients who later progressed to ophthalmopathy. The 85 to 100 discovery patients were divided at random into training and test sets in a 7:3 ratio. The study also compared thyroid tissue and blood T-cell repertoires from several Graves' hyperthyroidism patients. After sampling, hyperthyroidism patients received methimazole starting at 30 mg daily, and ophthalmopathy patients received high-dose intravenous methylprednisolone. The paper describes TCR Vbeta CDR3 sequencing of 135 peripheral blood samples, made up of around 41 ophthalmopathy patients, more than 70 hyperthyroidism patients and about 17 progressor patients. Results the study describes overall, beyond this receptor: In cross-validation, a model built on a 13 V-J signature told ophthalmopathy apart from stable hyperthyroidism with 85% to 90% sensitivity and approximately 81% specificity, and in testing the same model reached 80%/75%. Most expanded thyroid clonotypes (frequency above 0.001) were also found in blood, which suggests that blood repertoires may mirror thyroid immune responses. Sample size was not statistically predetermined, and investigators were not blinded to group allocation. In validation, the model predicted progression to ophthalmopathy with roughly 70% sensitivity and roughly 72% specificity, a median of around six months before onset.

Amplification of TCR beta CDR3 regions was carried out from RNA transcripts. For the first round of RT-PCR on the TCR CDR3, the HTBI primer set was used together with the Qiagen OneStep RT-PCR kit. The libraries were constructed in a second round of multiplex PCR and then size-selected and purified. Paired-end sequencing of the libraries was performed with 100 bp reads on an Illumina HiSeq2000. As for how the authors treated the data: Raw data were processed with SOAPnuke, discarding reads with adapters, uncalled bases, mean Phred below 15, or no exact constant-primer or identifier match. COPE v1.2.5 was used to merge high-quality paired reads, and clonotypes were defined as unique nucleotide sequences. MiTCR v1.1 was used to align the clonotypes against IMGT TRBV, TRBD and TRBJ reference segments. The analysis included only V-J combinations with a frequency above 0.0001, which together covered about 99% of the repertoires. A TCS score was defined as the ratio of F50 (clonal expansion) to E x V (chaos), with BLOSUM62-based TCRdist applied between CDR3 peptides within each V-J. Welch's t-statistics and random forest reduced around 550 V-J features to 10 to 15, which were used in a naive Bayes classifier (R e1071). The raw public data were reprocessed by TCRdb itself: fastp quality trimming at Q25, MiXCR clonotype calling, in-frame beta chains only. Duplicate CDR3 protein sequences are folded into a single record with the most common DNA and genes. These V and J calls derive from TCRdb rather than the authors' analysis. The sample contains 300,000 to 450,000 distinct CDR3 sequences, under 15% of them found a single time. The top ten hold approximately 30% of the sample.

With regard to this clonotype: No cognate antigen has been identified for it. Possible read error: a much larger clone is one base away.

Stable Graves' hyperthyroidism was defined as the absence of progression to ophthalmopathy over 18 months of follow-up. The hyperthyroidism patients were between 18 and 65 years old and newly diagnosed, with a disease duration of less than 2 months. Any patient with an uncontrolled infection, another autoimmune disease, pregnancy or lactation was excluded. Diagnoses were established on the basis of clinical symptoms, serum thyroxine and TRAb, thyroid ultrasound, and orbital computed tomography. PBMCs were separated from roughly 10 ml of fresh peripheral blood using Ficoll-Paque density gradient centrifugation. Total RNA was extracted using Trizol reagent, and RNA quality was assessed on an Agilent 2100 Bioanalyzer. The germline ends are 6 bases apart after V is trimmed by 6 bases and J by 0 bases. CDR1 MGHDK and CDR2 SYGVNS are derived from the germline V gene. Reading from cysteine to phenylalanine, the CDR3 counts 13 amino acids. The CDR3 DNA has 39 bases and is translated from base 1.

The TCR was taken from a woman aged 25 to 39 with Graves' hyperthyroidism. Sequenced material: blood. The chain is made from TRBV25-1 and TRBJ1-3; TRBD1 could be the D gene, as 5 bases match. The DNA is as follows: TGTGCCAGCAGGGACACCTCTGGAAACACCATATATTTT. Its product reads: CASRDTSGNTIYF.